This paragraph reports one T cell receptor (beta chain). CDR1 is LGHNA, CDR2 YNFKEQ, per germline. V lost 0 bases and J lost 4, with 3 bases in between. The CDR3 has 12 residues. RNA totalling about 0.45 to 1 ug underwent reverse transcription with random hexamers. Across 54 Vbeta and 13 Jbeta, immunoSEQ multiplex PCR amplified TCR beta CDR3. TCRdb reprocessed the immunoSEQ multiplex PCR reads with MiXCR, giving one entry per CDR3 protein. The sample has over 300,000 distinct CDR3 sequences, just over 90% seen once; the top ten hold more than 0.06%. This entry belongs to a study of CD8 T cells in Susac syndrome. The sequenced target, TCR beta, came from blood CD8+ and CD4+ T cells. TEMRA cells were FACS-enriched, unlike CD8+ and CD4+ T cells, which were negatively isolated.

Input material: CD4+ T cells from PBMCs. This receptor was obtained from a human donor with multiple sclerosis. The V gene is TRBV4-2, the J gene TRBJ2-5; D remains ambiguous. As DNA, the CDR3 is TGTGCCAGCAGCCAAGAGGGAGAGACCCAGTACTTC. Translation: CASSQEGETQYF.